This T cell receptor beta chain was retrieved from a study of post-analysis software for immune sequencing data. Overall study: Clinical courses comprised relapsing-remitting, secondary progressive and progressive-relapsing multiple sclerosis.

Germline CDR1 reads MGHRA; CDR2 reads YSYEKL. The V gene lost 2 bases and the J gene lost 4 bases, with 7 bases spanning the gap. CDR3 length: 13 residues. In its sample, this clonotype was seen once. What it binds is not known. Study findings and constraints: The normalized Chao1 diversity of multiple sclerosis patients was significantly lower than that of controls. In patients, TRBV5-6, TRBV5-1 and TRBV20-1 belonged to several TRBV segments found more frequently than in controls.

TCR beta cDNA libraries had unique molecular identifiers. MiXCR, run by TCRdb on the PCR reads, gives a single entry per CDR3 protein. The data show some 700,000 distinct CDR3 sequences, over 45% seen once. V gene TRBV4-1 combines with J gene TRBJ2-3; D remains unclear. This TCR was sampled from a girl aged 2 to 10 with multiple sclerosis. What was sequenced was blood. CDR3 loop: CASSQSPSDTQYF. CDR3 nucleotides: TGCGCCAGCAGCCAAAGTCCGTCAGATACGCAGTATTTT.